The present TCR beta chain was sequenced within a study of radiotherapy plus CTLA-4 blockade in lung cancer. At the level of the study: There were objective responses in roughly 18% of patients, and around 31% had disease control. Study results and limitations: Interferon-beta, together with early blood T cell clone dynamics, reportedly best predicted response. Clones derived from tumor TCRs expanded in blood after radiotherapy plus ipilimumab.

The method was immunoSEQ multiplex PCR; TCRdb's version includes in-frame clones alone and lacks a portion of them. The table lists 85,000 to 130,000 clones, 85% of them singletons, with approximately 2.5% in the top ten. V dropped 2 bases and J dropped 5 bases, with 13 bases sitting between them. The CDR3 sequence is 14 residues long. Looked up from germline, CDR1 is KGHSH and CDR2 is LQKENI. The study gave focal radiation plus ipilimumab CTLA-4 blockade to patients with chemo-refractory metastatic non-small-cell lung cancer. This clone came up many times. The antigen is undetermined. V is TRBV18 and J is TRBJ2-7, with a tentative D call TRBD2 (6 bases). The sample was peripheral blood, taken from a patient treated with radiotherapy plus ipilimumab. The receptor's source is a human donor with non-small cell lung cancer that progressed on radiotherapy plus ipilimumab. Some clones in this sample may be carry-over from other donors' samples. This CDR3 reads CASSPAGRGHEQYF. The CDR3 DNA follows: TGTGCCAGCTCACCAGCGGGACGGGGACACGAGCAGTACTTC. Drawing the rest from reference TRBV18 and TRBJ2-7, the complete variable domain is NAGVMQNPRHLVRRRGQEARLRCSPMKGHSHVYWYRQLPEEGLKFMVYLQKENIIDESGMPKERFSAEFPKEGPSILRIQQVVRGDSAAYFCASSPAGRGHEQYFGPGTRLTVT.